This T cell receptor (beta chain) was sequenced for a study of shared T cell receptors in the human thymus. Measured with immunoSEQ multiplex PCR; TCRdb has only the in-frame clones, and not every one. The data hold roughly 500,000 clones, with around 82% observed a single time. In addition, the sample was reused for a study of human thymus T cells. That study adds: Healthy Finnish infants undergoing corrective surgery for congenital heart defects were the donors. Thymus specimens were resections from corrective heart surgery. Thymic and blood repertoires seemed to favor certain V and J genes. Related research reported highly overlapping thymic repertoires among unrelated individuals.

The sequence was collected from a boy in the first two years of life with a congenital heart defect. Specimen: thymocytes.

The CDR3 protein is CASSQPSGNTGELFF. Written as DNA, the CDR3 is TGTGCCAGCAGCCAACCCAGCGGTAACACCGGGGAGCTGTTTTTT. V is TRBV4-2 and J is TRBJ2-2, with a tentative D call TRBD2 (5 bases). With 2 bases removed from V and 2 bases from J, the gap between germline ends came to 9 bases. This CDR3 spans 15 amino acids. The V gene's germline CDR1 is LGHNA and CDR2 YNFKEQ.